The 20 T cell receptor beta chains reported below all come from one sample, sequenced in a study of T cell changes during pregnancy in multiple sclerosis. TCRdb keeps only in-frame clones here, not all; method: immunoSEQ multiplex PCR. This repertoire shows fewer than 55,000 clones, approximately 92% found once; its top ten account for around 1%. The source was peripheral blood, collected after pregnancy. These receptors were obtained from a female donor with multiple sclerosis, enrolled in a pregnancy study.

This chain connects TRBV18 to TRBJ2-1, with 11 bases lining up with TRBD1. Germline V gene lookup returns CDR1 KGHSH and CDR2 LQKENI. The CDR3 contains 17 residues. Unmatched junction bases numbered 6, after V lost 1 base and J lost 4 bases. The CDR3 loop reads CASSPLGTGGYYNEQFF. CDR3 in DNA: TGTGCCAGCTCACCACTAGGGACAGGGGGTTATTACAATGAGCAGTTCTTC.

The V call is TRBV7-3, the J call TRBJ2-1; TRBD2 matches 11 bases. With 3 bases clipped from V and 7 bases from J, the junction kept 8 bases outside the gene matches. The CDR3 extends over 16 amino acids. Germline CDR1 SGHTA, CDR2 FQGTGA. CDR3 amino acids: CASSLIVAGGRNEQFF. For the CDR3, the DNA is TGTGCCAGCAGCTTGATCGTAGCGGGGGGGCGAAATGAGCAGTTCTTC.

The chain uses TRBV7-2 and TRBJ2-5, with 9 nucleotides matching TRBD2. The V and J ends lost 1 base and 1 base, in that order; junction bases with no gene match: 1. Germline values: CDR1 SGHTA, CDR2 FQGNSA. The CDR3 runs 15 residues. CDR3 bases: TGTGCCAGCAGCTTAGAAGCGGGGGGCCAAGAGACCCAGTACTTC. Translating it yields CASSLEAGGQETQYF.

The CDR3 region is CATKTEGLGGEKLFF. The CDR3 DNA reads as TGTGCCACCAAAACGGAGGGGCTCGGAGGGGAAAAACTGTTTTTT. The chain carries TRBV19 and TRBJ1-4; D may be TRBD1 (5 bases). The germline V gene has CDR1 LNHDA and CDR2 SQIVND (reference sequence). The CDR3 is made up of 15 amino acids. V gave up 10 bases and J gave up 8 bases, with 23 bases separating them.

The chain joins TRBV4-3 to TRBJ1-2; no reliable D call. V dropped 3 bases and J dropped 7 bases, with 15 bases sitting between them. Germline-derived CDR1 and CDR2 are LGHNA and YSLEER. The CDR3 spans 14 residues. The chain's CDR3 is CASSQGPGLGGYTF. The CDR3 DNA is TGCGCCAGCAGCCAGGGTCCAGGTCTGGGTGGCTACACCTTC.

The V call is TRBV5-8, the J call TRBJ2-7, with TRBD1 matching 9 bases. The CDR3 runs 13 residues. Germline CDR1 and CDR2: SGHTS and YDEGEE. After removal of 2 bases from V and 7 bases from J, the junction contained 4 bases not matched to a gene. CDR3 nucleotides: TGTGCCAGCAGCTTTGGGACAGGGAGGGAGCAGTACTTC. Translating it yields CASSFGTGREQYF. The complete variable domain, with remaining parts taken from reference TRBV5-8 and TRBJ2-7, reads EAGVTQSPTHLIKTRGQQATLRCSPISGHTSVYWYQQALGLGLQFLLWYDEGEERNRGNFPPRFSGRQFPNYSSELNVNALELEDSALYLCASSFGTGREQYFGPGTRLTVT.

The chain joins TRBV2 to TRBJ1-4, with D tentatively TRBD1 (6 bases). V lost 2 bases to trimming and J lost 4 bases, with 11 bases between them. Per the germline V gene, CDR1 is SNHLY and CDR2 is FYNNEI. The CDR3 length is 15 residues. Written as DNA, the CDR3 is TGTGCCAGCAGTGAAAGGGACACGATTAATGAAAAACTGTTTTTT. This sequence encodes CASSERDTINEKLFF.

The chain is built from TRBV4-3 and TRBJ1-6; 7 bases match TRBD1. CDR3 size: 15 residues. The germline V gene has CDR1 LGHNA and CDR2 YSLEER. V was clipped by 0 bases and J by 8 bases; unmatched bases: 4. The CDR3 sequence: CASSQDLQGDSPLHF. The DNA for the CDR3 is TGCGCCAGCAGCCAAGACCTGCAGGGGGATTCACCCCTCCACTTT.

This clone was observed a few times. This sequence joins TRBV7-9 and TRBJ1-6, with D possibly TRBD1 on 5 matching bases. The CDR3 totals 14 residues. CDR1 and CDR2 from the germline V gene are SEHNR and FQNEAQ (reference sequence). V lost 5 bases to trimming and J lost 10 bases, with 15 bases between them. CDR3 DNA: TGTGCCAGCAGCCCTGGGGGGGATGCGTCACCCCTCCACTTT. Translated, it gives CASSPGGDASPLHF.

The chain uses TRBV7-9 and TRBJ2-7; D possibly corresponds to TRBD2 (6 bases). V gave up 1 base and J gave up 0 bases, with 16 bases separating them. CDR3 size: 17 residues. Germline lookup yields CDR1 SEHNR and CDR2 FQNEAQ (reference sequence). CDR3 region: CASSLGAGGLSSYEQYF. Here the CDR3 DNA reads TGTGCCAGCAGCTTAGGGGCCGGGGGACTCTCCTCCTACGAGCAGTACTTC.

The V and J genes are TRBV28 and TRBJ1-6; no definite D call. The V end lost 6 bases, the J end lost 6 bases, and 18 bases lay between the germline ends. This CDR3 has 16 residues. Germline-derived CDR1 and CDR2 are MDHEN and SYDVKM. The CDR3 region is CASSRRSGAGNSPLHF. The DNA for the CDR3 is TGTGCCAGCAGCCGCCGGAGCGGTGCTGGTAATTCACCCCTCCACTTT. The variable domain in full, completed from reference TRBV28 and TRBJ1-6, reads DVKVTQSSRYLVKRTGEKVFLECVQDMDHENMFWYRQDPGLGLRLIYFSYDVKMKEKGDIPEGYSVSREKKERFSLILESASTNQTSMYLCASSRRSGAGNSPLHFGNGTRLTVT.

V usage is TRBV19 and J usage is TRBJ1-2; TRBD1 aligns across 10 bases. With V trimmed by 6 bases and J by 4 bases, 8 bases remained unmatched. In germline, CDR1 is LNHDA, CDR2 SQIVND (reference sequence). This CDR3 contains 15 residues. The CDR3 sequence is CASSPRRDRGYGYTF. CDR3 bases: TGTGCCAGTAGCCCCAGACGGGACAGGGGCTATGGCTACACCTTC.

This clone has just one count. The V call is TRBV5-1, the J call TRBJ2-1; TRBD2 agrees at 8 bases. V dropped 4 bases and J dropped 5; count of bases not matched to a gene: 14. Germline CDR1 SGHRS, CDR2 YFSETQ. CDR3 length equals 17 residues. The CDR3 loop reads CASSPRVAGFLDNEQFF. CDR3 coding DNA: TGCGCCAGCAGCCCCCGGGTAGCGGGGTTTCTTGACAATGAGCAGTTCTTC.

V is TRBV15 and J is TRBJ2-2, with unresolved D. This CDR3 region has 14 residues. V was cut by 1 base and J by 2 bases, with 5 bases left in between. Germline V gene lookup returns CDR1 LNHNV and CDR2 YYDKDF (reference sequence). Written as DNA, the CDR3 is TGTGCCACCAGCAGAGGGGCCAACACCGGGGAGCTGTTTTTT. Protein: CATSRGANTGELFF.

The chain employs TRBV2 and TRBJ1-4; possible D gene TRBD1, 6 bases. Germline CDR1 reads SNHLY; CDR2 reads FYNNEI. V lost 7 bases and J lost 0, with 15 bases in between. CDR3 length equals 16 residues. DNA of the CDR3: TGTGCCAGCATTCCCCCGGGACACTCAACTAATGAAAAACTGTTTTTT. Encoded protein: CASIPPGHSTNEKLFF.

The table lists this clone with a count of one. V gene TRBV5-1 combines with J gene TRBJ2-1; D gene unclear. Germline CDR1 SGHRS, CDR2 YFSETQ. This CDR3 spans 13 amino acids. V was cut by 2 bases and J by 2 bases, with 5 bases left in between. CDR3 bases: TGCGCCAGCAGCTTCCGCGCCTACAATGAGCAGTTCTTC. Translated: CASSFRAYNEQFF.

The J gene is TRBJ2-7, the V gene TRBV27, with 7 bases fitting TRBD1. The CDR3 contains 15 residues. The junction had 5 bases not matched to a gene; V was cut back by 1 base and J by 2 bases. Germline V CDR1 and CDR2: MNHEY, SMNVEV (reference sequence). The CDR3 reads CASSLYGDRTYEQYF. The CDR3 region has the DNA TGTGCCAGCAGTTTATACGGGGACAGAACCTACGAGCAGTACTTC.

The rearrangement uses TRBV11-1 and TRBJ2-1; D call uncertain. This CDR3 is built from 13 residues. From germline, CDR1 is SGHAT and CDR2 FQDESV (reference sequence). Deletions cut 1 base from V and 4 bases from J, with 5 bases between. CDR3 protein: CASSLVEYNEQFF. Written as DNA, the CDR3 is TGTGCCAGCAGCTTAGTAGAGTACAATGAGCAGTTCTTC.

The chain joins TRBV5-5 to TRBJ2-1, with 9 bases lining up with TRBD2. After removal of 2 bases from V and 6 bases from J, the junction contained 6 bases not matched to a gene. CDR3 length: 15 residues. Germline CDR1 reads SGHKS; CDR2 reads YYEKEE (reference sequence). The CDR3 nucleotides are TGTGCCAGCAGCTTTTTAGCGGGGGACCTCAATGAGCAGTTCTTC. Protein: CASSFLAGDLNEQFF.

CDR3 coding DNA: TGTGCCAGCAGCTTGCCTAGCGGGGAGACCCAGTACTTC. This gives the protein CASSLPSGETQYF. The gene calls are TRBV5-4 and TRBJ2-5; 8 nucleotides match TRBD2. V dropped 1 base and J dropped 5; count of bases not matched to a gene: 1. Germline loops: CDR1 SGHNT, CDR2 YYREEE (reference sequence). The CDR3 totals 13 residues.